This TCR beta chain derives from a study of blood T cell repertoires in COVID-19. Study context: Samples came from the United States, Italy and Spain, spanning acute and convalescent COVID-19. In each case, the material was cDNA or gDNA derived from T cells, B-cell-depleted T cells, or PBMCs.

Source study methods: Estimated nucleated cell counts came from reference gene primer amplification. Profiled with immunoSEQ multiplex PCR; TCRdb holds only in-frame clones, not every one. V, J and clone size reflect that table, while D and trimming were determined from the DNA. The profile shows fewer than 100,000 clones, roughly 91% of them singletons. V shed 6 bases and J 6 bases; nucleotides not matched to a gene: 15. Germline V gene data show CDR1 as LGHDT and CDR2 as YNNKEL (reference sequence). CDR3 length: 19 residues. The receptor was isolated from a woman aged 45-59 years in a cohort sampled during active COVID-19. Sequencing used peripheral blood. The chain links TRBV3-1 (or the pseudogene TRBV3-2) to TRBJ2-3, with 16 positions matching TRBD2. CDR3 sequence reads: CASRGDPGLAGGGPDTQYF. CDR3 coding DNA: TGTGCCAGCAGGGGCGATCCGGGACTAGCGGGAGGGGGCCCGGATACGCAGTATTTT.